A single count supports the clone carrying this T cell receptor beta chain. What it recognizes is unknown. In germline, CDR1 is GTSNPN, CDR2 SVGIG (reference sequence). This CDR3 comprises 16 residues. With 2 bases removed from V and 4 bases from J, the gap between germline ends came to 20 bases. The sample originates from a study of cytomegalovirus exposure and HLA in healthy donors. Findings of the study overall: Some TCR beta chains (roughly 160 of them) were listed as cytomegalovirus-associated. Relative to the approximately 700-donor mean, N-insertions were reportedly fewer in an Asian-associated ancestry cluster in a later analysis.

A multiplex PCR was run with 60 Vbeta primers and 13 Jbeta primers. Generated by immunoSEQ multiplex PCR, the TCRdb table keeps only in-frame clones and is missing some. The sample includes 150,000 to 200,000 clones, 80% of them seen just once. Sequencing was done on a sample of PBMCs. The TCR sequence derives from a man aged 25-45 years in good health and CMV-seronegative. The chain has TRBV30 and TRBJ1-1, with D perhaps matching TRBD1 (5 bases). In DNA, the CDR3 is TGTGCCTGGAGTCTGGGGGGGATGTTGGTTGGCACTGAAGCTTTCTTT. Protein: CAWSLGGMLVGTEAFF.